This TCR beta chain was obtained from a study of T cell responses to AZD1222 COVID-19 vaccine. The CDR3 runs to 14 residues. V was shortened by 1 base and J by 2 bases, with 8 bases between the two germline ends. CDR1 and CDR2 (germline): KGHSH, LQKENI. The method was immunoSEQ multiplex PCR; TCRdb's version includes in-frame clones alone and lacks a portion of them. Found here are some 120,000 clones, around 87% of them singletons; the top ten hold approximately 1.4%. Study-level points and caveats: All repertoire sampling was performed exclusively after the peak T cell response. Donors were chiefly white British, with a greater number of females, and clonal diversity was perhaps underestimated.

In regard to this clone: Its target is unknown.

Sample: peripheral blood, taken on day 0 of AZD1222 vaccination. The origin of this receptor is an adult in good health. V usage is TRBV18 and J usage is TRBJ1-2, with a possible D match to TRBD1 (5 bases). Here the CDR3 reads CASSPRQPNYGYTF. The CDR3 coding sequence is TGTGCCAGCTCACCACGACAGCCGAACTATGGCTACACCTTC.